A single sample gave rise to the 21 T cell receptor beta chains below, sequenced in a study of early T cells in non-severe SARS-CoV-2 infection. Each CDR3 protein is one row after TCRdb ran MiXCR on the 5' RACE reads. This sample yields approximately 39,000 distinct CDR3 sequences, of which around 6.5% are seen a single time; about 22% belongs to the top ten. The sequencing used whole blood, collected at baseline. The receptors come from an adult who was a healthcare worker with PCR-confirmed SARS-CoV-2 infection or an uninfected control (not recorded which).

The V call is TRBV10-3, the J call TRBJ2-1; 7 positions match TRBD2. Germline loops: CDR1 ENHRY, CDR2 SYGVKD. The CDR3 spans 15 residues. The J segment lost 3 bases and the V segment lost 11 bases, leaving 13 bases of the junction unmatched. The CDR3 region has the DNA TGTGCCTCCCGCTGGGCCGCGGGAGACTACAATGAGCAGTTCTTC. It yields the protein CASRWAAGDYNEQFF.

This clonotype has a count of ten or more. The DNA of the CDR3 is TGCGCCAGCAGCCTGAGACTCGGGAGCACCGGGGAGCTGTTTTTT. It encodes CASSLRLGSTGELFF. This chain joins TRBV4-3 and TRBJ2-2; the D gene is possibly TRBD2 (6 bases). The V gene lost 4 bases and the J gene lost 4 bases, with 13 bases spanning the gap. In germline, CDR1 is LGHNA, CDR2 YSLEER. The CDR3 has 15 amino acids.

The chain carries TRBV20-1 and TRBJ2-7; 7 nucleotides align to TRBD2. V lost 0 bases and J lost 4; bases outside the gene matches: 3. Per germline, CDR1 DFQATT and CDR2 SNEGSKA (reference sequence). The CDR3 is 13 amino acids. CDR3 in DNA: TGCAGTGCTAGAGATCAACTAGCGTACGAGCAGTACTTC. This encodes CSARDQLAYEQYF.

This clonotype was observed a few times. V is TRBV28 and J is TRBJ2-1; 9 bases agree with TRBD2. This CDR3 has 16 residues. From germline, CDR1 is MDHEN and CDR2 SYDVKM. After removal of 4 bases from V and 9 bases from J, the junction contained 13 bases not matched to a gene. The CDR3 DNA reads TGTGCCAGCAGTTCCTTCCTAGCGGGGCCATTAGGTGAGCAGTTCTTC. Translated: CASSSFLAGPLGEQFF.

For this clonotype: Its ends do not fully match the called genes, so a read error is possible. The chain combines TRBV28 with TRBJ2-7; D gene ambiguous. Looked up from germline, CDR1 is MDHEN and CDR2 is SYDVKM. This CDR3 contains 11 residues. The CDR3 nucleotides read TGTGTCAGCAGTCGGACCTACGAGCAGTACTTC. Translating it yields CVSSRTYEQYF.

The gene calls are TRBV20-1 and TRBJ1-1, with D possibly matching TRBD1 (5 bases). This CDR3 comprises 13 residues. CDR1 DFQATT and CDR2 SNEGSKA come from the germline V gene (reference sequence). V lost 1 base and J lost 13, with 19 bases in between. CDR3 loop: CSARGLDSGGDFF. CDR3 nucleotide sequence: TGCAGTGCTAGAGGCTTAGATAGTGGGGGGGATTTCTTT.

There are many counts of this clonotype. The chain joins TRBV12-3 or TRBV12-4 to TRBJ1-2; D not certain. This CDR3 is 12 amino acids long. The germline V and J ends were trimmed by 3 bases and 5 bases, with 7 bases remaining between them. The CDR3 spells CASSFSAYGYTF. CDR3 sequence (DNA): TGTGCCAGCAGTTTTTCGGCGTATGGCTACACCTTC.

This clonotype was observed at least ten times. The chain recombines TRBV6-5 with TRBJ2-1; D might be TRBD2 (7 bases). The germline V and J ends were trimmed by 7 bases and 2 bases, with 15 bases remaining between them. This CDR3 comprises 15 residues. Germline V lookup: CDR1 MNHEY, CDR2 SVGAGI. CDR3 sequence (DNA): TGTGCCAGCATGGGGGGCGGGAGCCCCTACAATGAGCAGTTCTTC. The encoded protein is CASMGGGSPYNEQFF.

V usage is TRBV29-1 and J usage is TRBJ2-5; D is uncertain. The CDR3 runs to 10 residues. Germline CDR1 and CDR2: SQVTM and ANQGSEA. V was pared by 4 bases and J by 5 bases, with 5 bases between. CDR3 bases: TGCAGCGTTGGGGATGAGACCCAGTACTTC. Translated, it gives CSVGDETQYF.

At least ten counts were recorded for this clonotype. The chain uses TRBV5-4 and TRBJ2-1; D is possibly TRBD2 (7 bases). With 4 bases removed from V and 10 bases from J, the gap between germline ends came to 15 bases. Per the germline V gene, CDR1 is SGHNT and CDR2 is YYREEE (reference sequence). This CDR3 is 13 amino acids long. The chain's CDR3 is CASSPGGAWEQFF. The CDR3 nucleotides read TGTGCCAGCAGCCCGGGGGGCGCGTGGGAGCAGTTCTTC.

The rearrangement links TRBV27 to TRBJ1-3; a possible D gene is TRBD1 (5 bases). Germline loops: CDR1 MNHEY, CDR2 SMNVEV (reference sequence). V shed 3 bases and J shed 3 bases, with 12 bases lying between them. This CDR3 has 15 amino acids. CDR3 in DNA: TGTGCCAGCAGTTTTAAAGGGGTTAGTGGAAACACCATATATTTT. This sequence encodes CASSFKGVSGNTIYF.

By sample share, this clonotype is medium-sized. The V gene is TRBV20-1, the J gene TRBJ2-1; D is ambiguous. The CDR3 consists of 12 residues. Germline values: CDR1 DFQATT, CDR2 SNEGSKA (reference sequence). V lost 0 bases to trimming and J lost 7 bases, with 7 bases between them. The CDR3 DNA is TGCAGTGCTAGAGAAATGGAGAATGAGCAGTTCTTC. Its protein is CSAREMENEQFF.

The chain uses TRBV6-5 and TRBJ1-2; TRBD1 is a possible D gene (6 bases). CDR3 length equals 13 residues. Per the germline V gene, CDR1 is MNHEY and CDR2 is SVGAGI. V lost 2 bases to trimming and J lost 6 bases, with 10 bases between them. CDR3 DNA sequence: TGTGCCAGCAGTTACGGAACAGGGAATGGCTACACCTTC. Its protein is CASSYGTGNGYTF.

This clonotype was observed many times. V usage is TRBV20-1 and J usage is TRBJ1-2; D is undetermined. CDR1 and CDR2 (germline): DFQATT, SNEGSKA (reference sequence). Deletions cut 2 bases from V and 5 bases from J, with 12 bases between. The CDR3 sequence is 13 residues long. The CDR3 sequence is CSARSDDTYGYTF. The CDR3 coding sequence is TGCAGTGCTAGATCCGACGACACTTATGGCTACACCTTC.

This clonotype was recorded many times. The gene calls are TRBV27 and TRBJ1-4, with TRBD1 matching over 9 bases. The CDR3 spans 19 residues. In germline, CDR1 is MNHEY, CDR2 SMNVEV (reference sequence). Trimming removed 0 bases from V and 0 bases from J; junction bases left unmatched: 8. CDR3 in DNA: TGTGCCAGCAGTTTATCACCCGGGACAGGGATAGCAACTAATGAAAAACTGTTTTTT. Its protein is CASSLSPGTGIATNEKLFF.

This clonotype was counted only a few times. V is TRBV6-5 and J is TRBJ1-4; 7 bases match TRBD1. Germline values: CDR1 MNHEY, CDR2 SVGAGI. This CDR3 is built from 14 residues. The junction had 2 bases not matched to a gene; V was cut back by 0 bases and J by 7 bases. The CDR3, as DNA: TGTGCCAGCAGTTACTCGGAGGGGGCTGAAAAACTGTTTTTT. Amino acids: CASSYSEGAEKLFF.

This clonotype was recorded a few times. The chain recombines TRBV6-5 with TRBJ2-1, with unresolved D. Trimming stripped 8 bases from V and 5 bases from J, with 4 bases between. Germline loops: CDR1 MNHEY, CDR2 SVGAGI. The length of the CDR3 is 10 residues. The CDR3 sequence: CASGDNEQFF. In DNA, the CDR3 is TGTGCCAGCGGAGACAATGAGCAGTTCTTC.

This clonotype appeared many times. This rearrangement joins TRBV18 to TRBJ2-3; 9 bases fit TRBD1. The CDR3 is made up of 16 amino acids. The junction had 8 bases not matched to a gene; V was cut back by 4 bases and J by 3 bases. Germline CDR1 reads KGHSH; CDR2 reads LQKENI. The CDR3 DNA is TGTGCCAGCTCACTTGCTGGACAGGGGAGAACAGATACGCAGTATTTT. Translation: CASSLAGQGRTDTQYF.

This clonotype was seen only a few times. The chain links TRBV7-9 to TRBJ2-7; the D gene is possibly TRBD2 (6 bases). The CDR3 spans 15 residues. V lost 5 bases and J lost 2, with 16 bases in between. The germline gives CDR1 SEHNR, CDR2 FQNEAQ (reference sequence). The CDR3 DNA is TGTGCCAGCAGCCCTAGGGGCGGGGCGACCTACGAGCAGTACTTC. Translation gives CASSPRGGATYEQYF. The complete variable domain, with remaining parts taken from reference TRBV7-9 and TRBJ2-7, reads DTGVSQNPRHKITKRGQNVTFRCDPISEHNRLYWYRQTLGQGPEFLTYFQNEAQLEKSRLLSDRFSAERPKGSFSTLEIQRTEQGDSAMYLCASSPRGGATYEQYFGPGTRLTVT.

This sequence joins TRBV28 and TRBJ2-3; the D gene is possibly TRBD2 (6 bases). The CDR3 is made up of 16 amino acids. Per germline, CDR1 MDHEN and CDR2 SYDVKM. V was clipped by 7 bases and J by 4 bases, with 21 bases between them. CDR3 region: CASTSQTGGSADTQYF. As DNA, the CDR3 is TGTGCCAGCACCTCACAAACTGGGGGGAGCGCAGATACGCAGTATTTT.

The V call is TRBV30, the J call TRBJ1-5, with unresolved D. From germline, CDR1 is GTSNPN and CDR2 SVGIG (reference sequence). V was cut by 4 bases and J by 2 bases, with 9 bases left in between. The CDR3 is 13 residues long. The CDR3 nucleotides read TGTGCCTGGAACCGAGGCCGCAATCAGCCCCAGCATTTT. It codes for CAWNRGRNQPQHF.